Each of the 15 T cell receptor beta chains below was sequenced from the same sample in a study of blood T cell repertoires in COVID-19. Sequencing used immunoSEQ multiplex PCR; TCRdb keeps in-frame clones, though not all of them. Counted here are approximately 140,000 clones, approximately 87% occurring once; the ten biggest clones make up 1.2%. The sequenced sample consisted of PBMCs or T cells enriched from blood (not recorded which). Receptors originate from a woman between 25 and 40 years old with acute COVID-19.

This chain links TRBV21-1 with TRBJ2-7; the table's D gene call, TRBD2, was not cross checked with the DNA. TRBV21-1 is flagged as a pseudogene. This CDR3 is 12 amino acids long. CDR3 nucleotides: TGTGCCAGCAGCAAAGTCGTCTACGAGCAGTACTTC. Its protein is CASSKVVYEQYF.

This sequence joins TRBV30 and TRBJ1-4; TRBD1 aligns across 12 bases. Germline V gene sequence: CDR1 GTSNPN, CDR2 SVGIG (reference sequence). The CDR3 length is 15 residues. V lost 6 bases to trimming and J lost 12 bases; unmatched junction nucleotides: 14. The chain's CDR3 is CACKGTGGVMGELFF. The CDR3 DNA sequence: TGTGCCTGCAAGGGGACAGGGGGCGTTATGGGTGAACTGTTTTTT.

The chain joins TRBV27 to TRBJ1-1, with D uncertain. This CDR3 region has 16 residues. CDR1 is MNHEY and CDR2 is SMNVEV in the germline V gene (reference sequence). V was shortened by 5 bases and J by 2 bases, with 18 bases between the two germline ends. DNA for the CDR3: TGTGCCAGCAGTAGAGGAGGGCAGGAGGTTAACACTGAAGCTTTCTTT. Amino acid sequence: CASSRGGQEVNTEAFF.

The rearrangement links TRBV28 to TRBJ2-2, with 10 positions matching TRBD2. Germline V gene lookup returns CDR1 MDHEN and CDR2 SYDVKM. The CDR3 is 17 residues long. Trimming cost V 3 bases and J 4 bases; bases outside gene matches: 8. This CDR3 reads CASSFPTSGIGTGELFF. CDR3 DNA: TGTGCCAGCAGTTTCCCTACTAGCGGGATTGGCACCGGGGAGCTGTTTTTT.

V usage is TRBV28 and J usage is TRBJ2-5; TRBD2 might be the D (6 bases). Trimming removed 5 bases from V and 4 bases from J, with 11 bases in between. Germline V gives CDR1 MDHEN, CDR2 SYDVKM. There are 13 residues in the CDR3. The DNA for the CDR3 is TGTGCCAGCAGTATCGGGAGCGGAGAGACCCAGTACTTC. As protein: CASSIGSGETQYF.

This clone appeared once. The rearrangement joins TRBV28 to TRBJ1-4; maybe TRBD1 (5 bases). In germline, CDR1 is MDHEN, CDR2 SYDVKM. This CDR3 has 14 amino acids. The germline V and J ends were trimmed by 6 bases and 3 bases, with 11 bases remaining between them. The CDR3 DNA reads as TGTGCCAGCAGCCTGACAGAGCCTAATGAAAAACTGTTTTTT. Protein sequence: CASSLTEPNEKLFF.

The gene calls are TRBV13 and TRBJ1-1, with 7 bases aligning to TRBD1. After removal of 5 bases from V and 5 bases from J, the junction contained 8 bases not matched to a gene. The CDR3 spans 14 residues. Germline V gives CDR1 PRHDT, CDR2 FYEKMQ (reference sequence). The CDR3 DNA reads as TGTGCCAGCAGCCGAGCGGCAGGGGGGACTGAAGCTTTCTTT. Protein product: CASSRAAGGTEAFF.

V usage is TRBV19 and J usage is TRBJ1-6, with D possibly being TRBD1 (5 bases). V lost 3 bases to trimming and J lost 7 bases, with 10 bases between them. CDR1 and CDR2 (germline): LNHDA, SQIVND (reference sequence). The CDR3 covers 14 residues. CDR3 nucleotide sequence: TGTGCCAGTAGTATTCAGGGTGGGAATTCACCCCTCCACTTT. This codes for CASSIQGGNSPLHF.

The rearrangement links TRBV28 to TRBJ1-1, with D possibly being TRBD1 (5 bases). Germline values: CDR1 MDHEN, CDR2 SYDVKM. The CDR3 has 13 residues. Trimming took off 5 bases at V and 3 bases at J, with 10 bases between the two ends. The CDR3 DNA follows: TGTGCCAGCAGTACTATACAGGACACTGAAGCTTTCTTT. Its translation is CASSTIQDTEAFF.

This clone was detected once. The genes are TRBV27 and TRBJ2-7, with a weak D call TRBD2 (6 bases). V lost 7 bases to trimming and J lost 1 base, with 14 bases between them. The CDR3 spans 14 residues. Germline V gives CDR1 MNHEY, CDR2 SMNVEV (reference sequence). CDR3 bases: TGTGCCAGCACCACAATCGGGGGATCCTACGAGCAGTACTTC. It codes for CASTTIGGSYEQYF.

The chain uses TRBV6-2 or TRBV6-3 and TRBJ2-1; D might be TRBD2 (6 bases). Germline CDR1 reads MNHEY; CDR2 reads SVGEGT. CDR3 length: 17 residues. Trimming stripped 5 bases from V and 4 bases from J, with 21 bases between. CDR3 sequence: CASSGYYGGGGYNEQFF. CDR3 nucleotide sequence: TGTGCCAGCAGTGGATATTATGGGGGAGGTGGATACAATGAGCAGTTCTTC.

V gene TRBV7-3 combines with J gene TRBJ2-3; perhaps TRBD2 as D (6 bases). CDR3 length equals 11 residues. The V gene's germline CDR1 is SGHTA and CDR2 FQGTGA. The V and J ends lost 5 bases and 14 bases respectively, with 14 bases between them. CDR3 region: CASSAGGLLYF. CDR3 coding DNA: TGTGCCAGCAGCGCCGGGGGACTCCTGTATTTT.

The rearrangement uses TRBV30 and TRBJ1-2; D possibly corresponds to TRBD1 (6 bases). V gave up 4 bases and J gave up 4 bases, with 7 bases separating them. From germline, CDR1 is GTSNPN and CDR2 SVGIG (reference sequence). This CDR3 spans 11 amino acids. The CDR3 spells CAWTGAYGYTF. The CDR3 nucleotides read TGTGCCTGGACAGGGGCCTATGGCTACACCTTC.

As DNA, the CDR3 is TGTGCCAGCACCTCGGGAGGTGGGGATACGCAGTATTTT. Amino acid sequence: CASTSGGGDTQYF. The gene calls are TRBV12-3 or TRBV12-4 and TRBJ2-3; 7 bases fit TRBD2. J was trimmed by 6 bases and V by 7 bases; bases with no gene match: 7. The CDR3 is made up of 13 amino acids.

This clone showed up just once. The J gene is TRBJ1-2, the V gene TRBV5-6, with D maybe TRBD1 (5 bases). Trimming stripped 4 bases from V and 2 bases from J, with 18 bases between. The CDR3 extends over 16 amino acids. Looked up from germline, CDR1 is SGHDT and CDR2 is YYEEEE. CDR3 sequence (DNA): TGTGCCAGCAGCCCCTGGGGCAGCTACGCCAACTATGGCTACACCTTC. Protein: CASSPWGSYANYGYTF.